This TCR beta chain derives from a study of post-analysis software for immune sequencing data. Note on this clonotype: Its antigen is undetermined. Germline and junction disagree at one end, which may indicate a read error.

Libraries were made from TCR beta cDNA, and they carried unique molecular identifiers. When about 0.9 to 10 million T cells were used, they gave approximately 450,000 cDNA molecules. Using its own MiXCR run on the PCR reads, TCRdb lists one record per CDR3 protein. The sample includes 500,000 to 600,000 distinct CDR3 sequences, 40% to 50% seen only once; the top ten take 1.5% to 2%. Per the germline V gene, CDR1 is DFQATT and CDR2 is SNEGSKA (reference sequence). The CDR3 contains 13 residues. Study findings and constraints: Comparison of patients with controls showed about 5 TRBV segments more frequent in patients, TRBV5-6, TRBV5-1 and TRBV20-1 among them.

Sequencing was carried out using blood. The chain is built from TRBV20-1 and TRBJ1-2, with 8 bases matching TRBD1. The sequence was collected from a girl aged 10 to 17 with multiple sclerosis. CDR3 in DNA: TGCGGTGCTAGCCCGACAGGGGCGGATGGCTACACCTTC. This sequence encodes CGASPTGADGYTF.